This TCR beta chain is drawn from a study of cytomegalovirus exposure and HLA in healthy donors. The PCR made use of 60 Vbeta and 13 Jbeta primers. Here immunoSEQ multiplex PCR was the method, and the copy in TCRdb shows in-frame clones only, minus some. There are under 95,000 clones in the sample; 6% to 9% occur only once, and 2.3% lies in the top ten. Study results and caveats: Some V segments (TRBV6-2 and TRBV6-3 among them) were excluded as indistinguishable. Many donors carried some public TCRs, although rarity characterized most TCR sequences. Researchers catalogued approximately 160 TCR beta chains as cytomegalovirus-associated. A later analysis linked a missense variant in DCLRE1C to the trimming of TCR beta V and J genes.

The V and J ends lost 6 bases and 4 bases, in that order; junction bases with no gene match: 6. This CDR3 region has 14 residues. This clone was seen a handful of times. Its antigen is undetermined. Material for sequencing was PBMCs. This sequence joins TRBV23-1 and TRBJ2-5; TRBD1 agrees at 9 bases. TRBV23-1 is known as an ORF, though its function is uncertain. The sequence came from a man between 45 and 60 years old in good health and CMV-seronegative. The CDR3 coding sequence is TGCGCCAGCAGCCTTACACAGGGGGCAGAGACCCAGTACTTC. Its translation is CASSLTQGAETQYF.